These T cell receptor beta chains were read from a single sample in a study of CXCR3-negative and CXCR3-positive naive CD8 T cells. One entry per CDR3 protein, without DNA, is what TCRdb gives after re-calling the 5' RACE reads. This sample's table reports some 41,000 distinct CDR3 sequences. Sequenced input: memory CD8+ T cells from blood. These receptor sequences come from a human donor in good health. Some clones in this sample may be carry-over from other donors' samples. Each CDR3 is given with its conserved first and last residue.

V gene	J gene	CDR3 protein
TRBV21-1	TRBJ2-1	CASSTKGNRDNEQFF
TRBV18	TRBJ2-3	CASSPTRAGATDTQYF
TRBV5-1	TRBJ2-7	CASSPGGIDEQYF
TRBV28	TRBJ2-2	CASSFILAGGELFF
TRBV23-1	TRBJ2-7	CASSQHRDMSYEQYF
TRBV29-1	TRBJ2-2	CSVEASGVNTGELFF
TRBV2	TRBJ1-2	CASMTGLYGYTF
TRBV6-2/TRBV6-3	TRBJ1-2	CASTSEGLYGYTF
TRBV4-3	TRBJ1-4	CASSHQSNEKLFF
TRBV7-6	TRBJ1-4	CASSLEGNVANEKLFF
TRBV4-2	TRBJ1-1	CASSHSGTFTEAFF
TRBV7-6	TRBJ2-7	CASSLEGTSYEQYF
TRBV4-1	TRBJ2-5	CASSQDKGFRKTQYF
TRBV5-1	TRBJ2-1	CASSLGLWLPSYNEQSF
TRBV6-5	TRBJ2-4	CASSTTGGAKNIQYF
TRBV2	TRBJ2-7	CASSEGPHTYEQYF
TRBV7-8	TRBJ1-4	CASSLAPRRGNEKLFF
TRBV20-1	TRBJ2-7	CSASADSFYEQYF
TRBV25-1	TRBJ1-3	CASSEPQVGAGNTIYF
TRBV7-9	TRBJ2-7	CASAQPGVAYEQYF
TRBV9	TRBJ2-1	CASSAGWGGGLGNEQFF
TRBV19	TRBJ2-1	CASSFQGNEQFF
TRBV10-3	TRBJ2-1	CAISDGTSGANEQFF
TRBV6-2/TRBV6-3	TRBJ2-3	CASSCSSRDREADTQYF
TRBV6-4	TRBJ2-1	CASSEGLEGNEQFF
TRBV27	TRBJ2-7	CASRTTESYEQYF
TRBV5-1	TRBJ2-7	CASSLGLYLSEQYF
TRBV11-2	TRBJ1-1	CASSFQGFPEAFF
TRBV20-1	TRBJ2-1	CSARDGGQGWHEQFF
TRBV29-1	TRBJ2-7	CSVEVGTGYEQYF
TRBV25-1	TRBJ1-2	CASSEYEGPNYGYTF
TRBV5-1	TRBJ1-1	CASSLAPIGVVPEAFF
TRBV27	TRBJ2-2	CASSSGGAFIGELFF
TRBV11-2	TRBJ2-1	CASSLAQDFHNEQFF
TRBV5-1	TRBJ2-1	CASSFLTSGGAYEQFF
TRBV6-6	TRBJ2-1	CASSLEKEELDGYESYNEQFF
TRBV7-9	TRBJ2-7	CASSFAGGYEQYF
TRBV20-1	TRBJ1-1	CCLGPRNTEAFF
TRBV6-2/TRBV6-3	TRBJ2-2	CASRPTSGGDTGELFF
TRBV16	TRBJ2-1	CASSQYGGDEQFF